Below, 17 T cell receptor beta chains from the same sample are listed, as sequenced in a study of tissue T cells after allogeneic stem cell transplantation. Assay: immunoSEQ multiplex PCR; the TCRdb copy retains only in-frame clones and omits some. This sample has around 7,300 clones, with about 50% found just once. Time point: mouse harvest day 7 after allogeneic transplant. Each mouse received 10^7 T-cell-depleted marrow cells plus 10^6 splenic CD5+ T cells by tail vein. Sequences were obtained from gut tissue. All receptors come from a female BALB/c mouse given C57BL/6 T cells with graft-versus-host disease after an allogeneic hematopoietic cell transplant.

In its sample, this clone was seen a few times. Germline and genes here are mouse. The read gets to within 1 residue of the CDR3 end, and the germline J gene fills in the rest. The V gene is TRBV26, the J gene TRBJ1-2; weak D call: TRBD1 (5 bases). Between the trimmed V and J ends, which lost 5 bases and 0 bases, there was a span of 7 bases. From germline, CDR1 is KGHPV and CDR2 FQNQEV (reference sequence). The CDR3 sequence is 13 residues long. The CDR3 sequence: CASSATANSDYTF. Incomplete CDR3 DNA: TGTGCCAGCAGTGCGACAGCAAACTCCGACTACACC.

There are a few counts of this clone. Gene names denote mouse genes. The read ends 1 residue shy of where the CDR3 ends; the end is completed using the germline J gene. J is TRBJ2-5 and V is TRBV26; D may match TRBD1 or TRBD2 (6 bases each). Looked up from germline, CDR1 is KGHPV and CDR2 is FQNQEV (reference sequence). This CDR3 comprises 13 residues. V was clipped by 1 base and J by 6 bases, with 8 bases between them. CDR3 bases read: TGTGCCAGCAGTCTGTTGGGGGCGGACACCCAGTAC. Its translation is CASSLLGADTQY. In full, the CDR3 reads CASSLLGADTQYF. Full variable domain (rest looked up from reference TRBV26 and TRBJ2-5): NSKVIQTPRYLVKGQGQKAKMRCIPEKGHPVVFWYQQNKNNEFKFLINFQNQEVLQQIDMTEKRFSAECPSNSPCSLEIQSSEAGDSALYLCASSLLGADTQYFGPGTRLLVL.

To note about this clone: Germline and genes: mouse. The read halts 1 residue ahead of the CDR3 end, with the missing end drawn from the germline J gene. The chain combines TRBV4 with TRBJ1-1, with 7 bases fitting TRBD1. Trimming at V came to 5 bases and at J to 4 bases, leaving 4 bases not matched to a gene. The germline V gene encodes CDR1 LGHDT and CDR2 YNNKQL (reference sequence). The CDR3 has 13 residues. Incomplete CDR3 DNA: TGTGCCAGCAGCCCAGGGGGGGCCACAGAAGTCTTC. It specifies CASSPGGATEVF. The full CDR3 sequence reads CASSPGGATEVFF.

The table lists this clone with a few counts. Gene names are the mouse ones. The CDR3 reads CASSLGAGGNERLFF. The part of the CDR3 DNA that was read is TGTGCCAGCAGCTTAGGGGCAGGGGGCAACGAAAGATTATTT. J is TRBJ1-4 and V is TRBV3; TRBD1 agrees at 7 bases. The missing CDR3 end, 1 residue past where the read stops, is filled in from the germline J gene. The germline V gene encodes CDR1 SNHLY and CDR2 FYNGKV (reference sequence). The V segment lost 1 base and the J segment 4 bases; nucleotides outside the gene matches: 3. This CDR3 comprises 15 residues.

Regarding this clone: The listed genes are named as in mouse. The read ends 1 residue early relative to the CDR3; the germline J gene fills the gap. V is TRBV2 and J is TRBJ2-7; 8 nucleotides align to TRBD2. Losses at the gene ends were 5 bases for V and 5 bases for J; bases not matched to a gene: 11. CDR1 and CDR2 from the germline V gene are LGHNA and YSYQKL. The CDR3 totals 15 residues. CDR3 residues: CASSVRGGGWDEQYF. The covered CDR3 bases are TGTGCCAGCAGCGTCCGAGGGGGGGGCTGGGATGAACAGTAC.

This clone was seen only a few times. Gene names and germline refer to mouse. Sequencing ends 1 residue short of the CDR3 end; the germline J gene provides the rest. This rearrangement joins TRBV31 to TRBJ2-7, with TRBD1 identical over 10 bases. Germline-derived CDR1 and CDR2 are GKSSPN and SITVG. The CDR3 totals 14 residues. V trimming: 0 bases; J trimming: 4 bases; junction bases outside the gene matches: 3. The sequenced part of the CDR3 DNA is TGTGCCTGGAGTCTAGGGACAGGGGAATATGAACAGTAC. Its translation: CAWSLGTGEYEQY. The whole CDR3 protein reads CAWSLGTGEYEQYF.

For this clone: Gene names follow the mouse nomenclature. The read ends 1 residue early relative to the CDR3; the germline J gene fills the gap. This chain uses TRBV26 with TRBJ2-7; TRBD2 aligns across 11 bases. CDR3 length: 14 residues. With V trimmed by 4 bases and J by 3 bases, 2 bases remained unmatched. From germline, CDR1 is KGHPV and CDR2 FQNQEV (reference sequence). The CDR3 spells CASSPDWGGYEQYF. Incomplete CDR3 DNA: TGTGCCAGCAGTCCCGACTGGGGGGGCTATGAACAGTAC.

On this clone itself: Gene names and germline match the mouse. CDR3 bases read: TGCACCTGCAGTGCAGGGGGCGCGGGGCAAAACACCTTGTAC. It yields the protein CTCSAGGAGQNTLY. In full, the CDR3 is CTCSAGGAGQNTLYF. This chain joins TRBV1 and TRBJ2-4; D is possibly TRBD1 or TRBD2 (5 bases each). The CDR3 goes on 1 residue after the read ends, and that part is filled in from the germline J gene. The CDR3 contains 15 residues. CDR1 and CDR2 from the germline V gene are NSQYPW and LRSPGD (reference sequence). V was clipped by 1 base and J by 3 bases, with 11 bases between them.

A few counts support this clone. The listed genes are named as in mouse. This CDR3 is CASSLGENSDYTF. The sequenced part of the CDR3 DNA is TGTGCCAGCTCTCTGGGGGAAAACTCCGACTACACC. The chain employs TRBV12-2 and TRBJ1-2; possible D gene TRBD1, 5 bases. Coverage ceases 1 residue before the CDR3 finishes, and the germline J gene fills in the end. V was pared by 1 base and J by 1 base, with 6 bases between. The V gene's germline CDR1 is SGHLS and CDR2 HYDKME. The CDR3 covers 13 residues.

Turning to this clone: All gene names here are mouse names. The read terminates 1 residue before the CDR3 end, so the remaining end is supplied by the germline J gene. The chain carries TRBV13-1 and TRBJ1-6, with D perhaps matching TRBD1 (5 bases). TRBJ1-6 is sorted into the ORF group, with uncertain function. V gave up 2 bases and J gave up 3 bases, with 6 bases separating them. Germline V gene data show CDR1 as NSHNY and CDR2 as SYGAGN. The CDR3 consists of 14 residues. CDR3 protein: CASSEQGYNSPLYF. The part of the CDR3 DNA that was read is TGTGCCAGCAGTGAGCAGGGCTATAATTCGCCCCTCTAC.

To note about this clone: Genes and germline come from the mouse. The missing CDR3 end, 1 residue past where the read stops, is filled in from the germline J gene. The chain joins TRBV16 to TRBJ1-1; no clear D. The CDR3 has 11 residues. V lost 5 bases and J 2 bases, leaving 3 bases between the germline ends. CDR1 and CDR2 (germline): SGHSA, FRNQAP. Partial CDR3 DNA: TGTGCAAGCAGCCTCAACACAGAAGTCTTC. It yields the protein CASSLNTEVF. The full CDR3 is CASSLNTEVFF.

In the case of this clone: Gene names and germline refer to mouse. Read sequence stops 1 residue before the CDR3 end, and the germline J gene provides the missing end. The gene calls are TRBV26 and TRBJ2-7, with 9 nucleotides matching TRBD1. The CDR3 has 13 residues. CDR1 is KGHPV and CDR2 is FQNQEV in the germline V gene (reference sequence). V gave up 4 bases and J gave up 4 bases; unmatched junction bases: 2. The CDR3 protein is CASSPGTGYEQYF. CDR3 DNA, as far as it was read: TGTGCCAGCAGTCCCGGGACAGGGTATGAACAGTAC.

In the case of this clone: Gene names refer to mouse genes. The sequenced fragment ends 1 residue before the CDR3 boundary, so the rest is inferred from the germline J gene. This rearrangement joins TRBV15 to TRBJ1-6; the match to TRBD1 covers 7 bases. TRBJ1-6 is known as an ORF, though its function is uncertain. CDR3 length: 14 amino acids. V lost 4 bases and J lost 4; bases outside the gene matches: 1. CDR1 SGHND and CDR2 FRSKSL come from the germline V gene. The sequenced CDR3 bases are TGTGCCAGCAGTTGGGGACAGTATAATTCGCCCCTCTAC. Translation gives CASSWGQYNSPLY. The entire CDR3 reads CASSWGQYNSPLYF.

This clone turned up a few times. Each gene name is a mouse one. The read ends 1 residue before the CDR3 terminus; that terminus is restored from the germline J gene. The J gene is TRBJ2-7, the V gene TRBV16; D uncertain. This CDR3 has 12 amino acids. From germline, CDR1 is SGHSA and CDR2 FRNQAP. V was cut by 6 bases and J by 0 bases, with 6 bases left in between. Partial CDR3 DNA: TGTGCAAGCAGTTCTTTCTCCTATGAACAGTAC. Amino acid sequence: CASSSFSYEQY. The whole CDR3 protein is CASSSFSYEQYF.

Concerning this clone: Gene names are the mouse ones. The read ends 1 residue shy of where the CDR3 ends; the end is completed using the germline J gene. The chain is built from TRBV12-1 and TRBJ2-2, with 10 bases identical to TRBD2. The CDR3 has 14 residues. Trimming removed 9 bases from V and 0 bases from J; junction bases left unmatched: 3. In germline, CDR1 is SGHSN, CDR2 HYEKVE. The CDR3 loop is CALGLGANTGQLYF. CDR3 bases read: TGTGCCCTTGGACTGGGGGCAAACACCGGGCAGCTCTAC. The full variable domain, in which reference TRBV12-1 and TRBJ2-2 provide the parts outside the CDR3, is DSGVVQSPRHIIKEKGGRSVLTCIPISGHSNVVWYQQTLGKELKFLIQHYEKVERDKGFLPSRFSVQQFDDYHSEMNMSALELEDSAMYFCALGLGANTGQLYFGEGSKLTVL.

There are a few counts of this clone. Gene names denote mouse genes. From the germline J gene comes the end of the CDR3, since the read stops 1 residue before it. V is TRBV12-2 and J is TRBJ2-4; 13 bases line up with TRBD2. Germline V gene data show CDR1 as SGHLS and CDR2 as HYDKME. The CDR3 is 15 residues long. The junction had 1 base not matched to a gene; V was cut back by 2 bases and J by 3 bases. The part of the CDR3 DNA that was read is TGTGCCAGCTCTCGGGACTGGGGGGGGCAAAACACCTTGTAC. This codes for CASSRDWGGQNTLY. The whole CDR3 protein is CASSRDWGGQNTLYF.

Note on this clone: Gene names and germline refer to mouse. The read finishes 1 residue shy of the CDR3 end, and the germline J gene is used to complete it. The V call is TRBV3, the J call TRBJ2-7; 9 bases fit TRBD2. The V and J ends lost 4 bases and 0 bases, in that order; junction bases with no gene match: 4. Germline V gene lookup returns CDR1 SNHLY and CDR2 FYNGKV (reference sequence). The CDR3 consists of 15 residues. CDR3 bases read: TGTGCCAGCAGCTGGGCTGGGGGGGACTCCTATGAACAGTAC. Translating it yields CASSWAGGDSYEQY. The full CDR3 sequence reads CASSWAGGDSYEQYF.